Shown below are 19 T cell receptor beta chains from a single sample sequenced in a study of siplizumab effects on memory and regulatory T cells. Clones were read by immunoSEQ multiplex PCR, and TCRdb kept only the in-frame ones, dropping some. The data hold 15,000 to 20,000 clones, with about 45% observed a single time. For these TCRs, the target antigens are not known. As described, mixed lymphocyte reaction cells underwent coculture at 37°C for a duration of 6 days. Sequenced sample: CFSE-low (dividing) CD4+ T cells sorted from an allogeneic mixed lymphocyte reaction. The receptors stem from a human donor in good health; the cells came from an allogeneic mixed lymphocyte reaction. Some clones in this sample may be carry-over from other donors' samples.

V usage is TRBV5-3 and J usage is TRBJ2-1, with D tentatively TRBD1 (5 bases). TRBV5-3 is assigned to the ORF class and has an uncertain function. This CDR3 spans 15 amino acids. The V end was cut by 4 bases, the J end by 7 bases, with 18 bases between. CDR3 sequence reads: CARSLGRQWRNEQFF. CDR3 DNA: TGTGCCAGAAGCCTCGGCCGACAGTGGCGAAATGAGCAGTTCTTC.

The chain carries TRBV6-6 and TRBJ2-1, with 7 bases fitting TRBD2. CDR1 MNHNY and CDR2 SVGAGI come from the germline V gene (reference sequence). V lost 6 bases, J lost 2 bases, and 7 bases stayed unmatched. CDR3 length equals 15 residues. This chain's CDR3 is CASRPAGSTYNEQFF. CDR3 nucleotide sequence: TGTGCCAGCAGACCAGCGGGGTCCACCTACAATGAGCAGTTCTTC.

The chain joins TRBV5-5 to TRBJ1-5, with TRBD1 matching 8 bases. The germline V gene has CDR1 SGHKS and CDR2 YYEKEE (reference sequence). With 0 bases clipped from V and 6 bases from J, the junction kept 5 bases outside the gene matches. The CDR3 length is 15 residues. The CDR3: CASSLVGQGAQPQHF. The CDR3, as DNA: TGTGCCAGCAGCTTGGTCGGACAGGGAGCTCAGCCCCAGCATTTT.

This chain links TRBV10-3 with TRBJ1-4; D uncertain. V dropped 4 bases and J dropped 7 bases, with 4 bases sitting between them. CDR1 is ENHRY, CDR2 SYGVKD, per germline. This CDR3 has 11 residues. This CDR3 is CAISVGEKLFF. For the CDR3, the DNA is TGTGCCATCAGTGTTGGTGAAAAACTGTTTTTT.

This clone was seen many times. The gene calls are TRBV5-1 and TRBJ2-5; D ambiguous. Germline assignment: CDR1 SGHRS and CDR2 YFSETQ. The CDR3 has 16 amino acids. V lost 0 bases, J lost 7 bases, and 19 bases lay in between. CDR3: CASSLALGSTTGTQYF. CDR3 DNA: TGCGCCAGCAGCTTGGCCTTAGGCAGTACGACCGGGACCCAGTACTTC.

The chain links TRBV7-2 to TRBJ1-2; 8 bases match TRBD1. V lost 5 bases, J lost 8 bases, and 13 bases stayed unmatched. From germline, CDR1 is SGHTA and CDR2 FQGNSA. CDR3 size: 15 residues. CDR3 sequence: CASSRTRGLLLGYTF. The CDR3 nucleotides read TGTGCCAGCAGCCGTACCAGGGGGCTGCTTTTAGGCTACACCTTC.

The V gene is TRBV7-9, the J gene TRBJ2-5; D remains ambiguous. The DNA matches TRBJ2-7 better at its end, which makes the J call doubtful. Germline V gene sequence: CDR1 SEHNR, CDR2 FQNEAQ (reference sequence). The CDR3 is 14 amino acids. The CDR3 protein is CASSPAAPRIEQYF. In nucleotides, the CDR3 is TGTGCCAGCAGCCCGGCCGCCCCCAGGATCGAGCAGTACTTC.

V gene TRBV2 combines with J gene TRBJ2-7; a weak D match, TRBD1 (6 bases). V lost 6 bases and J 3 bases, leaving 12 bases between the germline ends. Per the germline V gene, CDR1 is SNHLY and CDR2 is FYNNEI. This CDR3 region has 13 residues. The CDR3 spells CASSDGGLYEQYF. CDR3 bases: TGTGCCAGCAGCGATGGGGGCCTCTACGAGCAGTACTTC.

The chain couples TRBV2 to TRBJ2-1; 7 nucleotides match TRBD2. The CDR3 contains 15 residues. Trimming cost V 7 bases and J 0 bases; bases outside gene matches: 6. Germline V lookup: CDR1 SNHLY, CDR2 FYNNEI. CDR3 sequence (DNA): TGTGCCAGCAAACCGTGGACTAGCTCCTACAATGAGCAGTTCTTC. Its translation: CASKPWTSSYNEQFF.

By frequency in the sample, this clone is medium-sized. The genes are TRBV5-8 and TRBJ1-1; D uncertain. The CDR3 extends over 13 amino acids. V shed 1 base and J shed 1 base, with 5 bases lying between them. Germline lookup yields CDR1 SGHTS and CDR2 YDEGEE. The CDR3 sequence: CASSLPQNTEAFF. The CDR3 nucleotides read TGTGCCAGCAGCTTGCCACAGAACACTGAAGCTTTCTTT.

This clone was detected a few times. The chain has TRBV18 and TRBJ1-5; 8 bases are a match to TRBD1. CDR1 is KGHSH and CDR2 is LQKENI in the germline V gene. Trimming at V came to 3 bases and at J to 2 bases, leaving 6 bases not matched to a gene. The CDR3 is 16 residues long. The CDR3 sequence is CASSPAGGPGNQPQHF. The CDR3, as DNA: TGTGCCAGCTCACCGGCAGGGGGCCCGGGCAATCAGCCCCAGCATTTT. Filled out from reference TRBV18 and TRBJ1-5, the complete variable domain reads NAGVMQNPRHLVRRRGQEARLRCSPMKGHSHVYWYRQLPEEGLKFMVYLQKENIIDESGMPKERFSAEFPKEGPSILRIQQVVRGDSAAYFCASSPAGGPGNQPQHFGDGTRLSIL.

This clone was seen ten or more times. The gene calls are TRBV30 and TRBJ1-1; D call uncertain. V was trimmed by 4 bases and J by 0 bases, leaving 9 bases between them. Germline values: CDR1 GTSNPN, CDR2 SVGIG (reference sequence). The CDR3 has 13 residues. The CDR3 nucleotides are TGTGCCTGGAATCTCCAGATGAACACTGAAGCTTTCTTT. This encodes CAWNLQMNTEAFF.

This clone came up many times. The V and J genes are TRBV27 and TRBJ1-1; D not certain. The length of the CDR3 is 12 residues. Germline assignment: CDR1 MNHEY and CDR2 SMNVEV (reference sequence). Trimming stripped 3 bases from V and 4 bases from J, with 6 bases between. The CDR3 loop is CASSFRGTEAFF. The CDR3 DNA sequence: TGTGCCAGCAGTTTCCGGGGCACTGAAGCTTTCTTT.

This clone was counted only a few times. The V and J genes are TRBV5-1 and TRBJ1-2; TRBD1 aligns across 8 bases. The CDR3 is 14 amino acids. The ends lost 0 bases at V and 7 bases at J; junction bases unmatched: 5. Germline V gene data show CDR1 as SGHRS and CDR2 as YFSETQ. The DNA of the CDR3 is TGCGCCAGCAGCTTGGAGGCAGGGGGCACTGGCTACACCTTC. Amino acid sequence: CASSLEAGGTGYTF.

CDR3 in amino acids: CASSQGGWSGTDTQYF. The CDR3, as DNA: TGTGCCAGCAGCCAAGGGGGCTGGAGCGGCACAGATACGCAGTATTTT. The chain combines TRBV5-6 with TRBJ2-3; TRBD1 aligns across 7 bases. Germline trimming cut 4 bases from V and 1 base from J; bases unmatched to any gene: 9. The length of the CDR3 is 16 residues. Germline V gives CDR1 SGHDT, CDR2 YYEEEE. Looking up the rest from reference TRBV5-6 and TRBJ2-3 gives the full variable domain: DAGVTQSPTHLIKTRGQQVTLRCSPKSGHDTVSWYQQALGQGPQFIFQYYEEEERQRGNFPDRFSGHQFPNYSSELNVNALLLGDSALYLCASSQGGWSGTDTQYFGPGTRLTVL.

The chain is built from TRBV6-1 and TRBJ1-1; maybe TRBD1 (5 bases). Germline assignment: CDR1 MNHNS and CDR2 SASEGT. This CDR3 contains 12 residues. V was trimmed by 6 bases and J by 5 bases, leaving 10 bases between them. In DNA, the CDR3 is TGTGCCAGCAGGGGGACGAGGACTGAAGCTTTCTTT. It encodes CASRGTRTEAFF.

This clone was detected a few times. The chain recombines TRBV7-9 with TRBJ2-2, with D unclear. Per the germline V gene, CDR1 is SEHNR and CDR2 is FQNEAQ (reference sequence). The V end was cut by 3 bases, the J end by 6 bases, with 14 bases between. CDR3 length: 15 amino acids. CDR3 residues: CASSFEGWAPGELFF. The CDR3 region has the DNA TGTGCCAGCAGCTTTGAAGGTTGGGCCCCCGGGGAGCTGTTTTTT.

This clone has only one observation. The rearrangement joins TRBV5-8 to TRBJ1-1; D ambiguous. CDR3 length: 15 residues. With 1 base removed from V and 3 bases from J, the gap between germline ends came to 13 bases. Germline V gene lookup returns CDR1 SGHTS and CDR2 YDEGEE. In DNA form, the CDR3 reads TGTGCCAGCAGCTTGCTTCAGATATGGGACACTGAAGCTTTCTTT. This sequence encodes CASSLLQIWDTEAFF.

The CDR3 DNA follows: TGTGCCAGTAGTGGACCGGGACTAGCGGGGGGCGCCCAGTACTTC. Translating gives CASSGPGLAGGAQYF. This chain joins TRBV19 and TRBJ2-5; 15 positions agree with TRBD2. V lost 5 bases and J lost 9; bases outside the gene matches: 7. The CDR3 covers 15 residues. Per germline, CDR1 LNHDA and CDR2 SQIVND (reference sequence).